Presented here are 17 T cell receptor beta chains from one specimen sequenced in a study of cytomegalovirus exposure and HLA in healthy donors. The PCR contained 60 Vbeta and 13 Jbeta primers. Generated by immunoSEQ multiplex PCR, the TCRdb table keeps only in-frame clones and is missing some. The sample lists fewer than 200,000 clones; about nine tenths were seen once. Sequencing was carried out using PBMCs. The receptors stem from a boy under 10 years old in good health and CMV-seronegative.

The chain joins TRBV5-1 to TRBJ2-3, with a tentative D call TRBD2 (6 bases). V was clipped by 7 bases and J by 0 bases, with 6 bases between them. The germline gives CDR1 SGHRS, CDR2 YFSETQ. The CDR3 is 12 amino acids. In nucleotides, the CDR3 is TGCGCCAGCGGGGGGAGCACAGATACGCAGTATTTT. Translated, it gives CASGGSTDTQYF.

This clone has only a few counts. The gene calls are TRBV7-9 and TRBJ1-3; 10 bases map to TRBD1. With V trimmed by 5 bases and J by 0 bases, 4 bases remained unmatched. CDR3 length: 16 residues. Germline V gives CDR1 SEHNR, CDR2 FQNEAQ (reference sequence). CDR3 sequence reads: CASSETGGHSGNTIYF. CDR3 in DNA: TGTGCCAGCAGCGAGACAGGGGGCCACTCTGGAAACACCATATATTTT.

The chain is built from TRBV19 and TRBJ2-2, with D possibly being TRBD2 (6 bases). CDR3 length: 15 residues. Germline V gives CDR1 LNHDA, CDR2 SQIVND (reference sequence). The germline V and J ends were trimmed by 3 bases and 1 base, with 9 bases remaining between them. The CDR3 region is CASSMWGVNTGELFF. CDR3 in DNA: TGTGCCAGTAGTATGTGGGGGGTGAACACCGGGGAGCTGTTTTTT.

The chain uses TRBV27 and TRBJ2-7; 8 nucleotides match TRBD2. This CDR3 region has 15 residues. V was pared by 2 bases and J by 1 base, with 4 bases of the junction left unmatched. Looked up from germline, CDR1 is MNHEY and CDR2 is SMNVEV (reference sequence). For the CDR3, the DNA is TGTGCCAGCAGTTTACCGGGACTAGGGTCCTACGAGCAGTACTTC. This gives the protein CASSLPGLGSYEQYF.

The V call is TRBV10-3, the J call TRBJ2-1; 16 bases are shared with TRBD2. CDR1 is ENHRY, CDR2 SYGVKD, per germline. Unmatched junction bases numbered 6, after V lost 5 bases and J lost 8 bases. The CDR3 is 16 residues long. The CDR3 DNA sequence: TGTGCCATCAGTCCGGGACTAGCGGGAGGGATCGATGAGCAGTTCTTC. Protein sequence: CAISPGLAGGIDEQFF.

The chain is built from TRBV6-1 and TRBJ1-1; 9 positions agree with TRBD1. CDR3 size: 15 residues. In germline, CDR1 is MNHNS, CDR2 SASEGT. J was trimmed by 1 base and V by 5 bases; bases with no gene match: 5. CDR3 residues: CASSTPGQGNTEAFF. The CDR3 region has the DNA TGTGCCAGCAGTACACCGGGACAGGGGAACACTGAAGCTTTCTTT.

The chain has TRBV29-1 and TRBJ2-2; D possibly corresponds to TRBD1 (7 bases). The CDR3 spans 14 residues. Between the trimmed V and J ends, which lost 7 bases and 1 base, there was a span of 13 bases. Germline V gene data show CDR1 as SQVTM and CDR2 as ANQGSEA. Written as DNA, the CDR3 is TGCAGCGCCGCGGGACAGAGGAACACCGGGGAGCTGTTTTTT. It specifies CSAAGQRNTGELFF.

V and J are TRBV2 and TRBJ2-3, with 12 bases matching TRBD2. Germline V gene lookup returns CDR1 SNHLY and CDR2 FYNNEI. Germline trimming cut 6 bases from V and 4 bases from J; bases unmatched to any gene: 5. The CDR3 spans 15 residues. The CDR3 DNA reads TGTGCCAGCAGATTCGGACTAGCGGGGCCAGATACGCAGTATTTT. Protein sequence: CASRFGLAGPDTQYF.

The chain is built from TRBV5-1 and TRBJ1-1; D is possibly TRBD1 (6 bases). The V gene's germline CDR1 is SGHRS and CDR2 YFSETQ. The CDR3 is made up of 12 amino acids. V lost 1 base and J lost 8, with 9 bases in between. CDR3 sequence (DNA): TGCGCCAGCAGCTTGTCAGGGGCGGAAGCTTTCTTT. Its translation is CASSLSGAEAFF.

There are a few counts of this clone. The CDR3 loop reads CASSSKTRGGETQYF. The CDR3 bases are TGTGCCAGCAGTTCAAAGACTAGGGGGGGGGAGACCCAGTACTTC. This chain uses TRBV6-5 with TRBJ2-5; possible D gene TRBD2, 7 bases. The CDR3 spans 15 residues. The V end lost 4 bases, the J end lost 5 bases, and 17 bases lay between the germline ends. The germline gives CDR1 MNHEY, CDR2 SVGAGI.

CDR3 bases: TGTGCCAGCAGCTTAAAGGGGGTCAGCACAGATACGCAGTATTTT. It codes for CASSLKGVSTDTQYF. This chain connects TRBV7-9 to TRBJ2-3; weak D call: TRBD1 (6 bases). This CDR3 is 15 amino acids long. The V end lost 2 bases, the J end lost 0 bases, and 9 bases lay between the germline ends. Germline assignment: CDR1 SEHNR and CDR2 FQNEAQ (reference sequence).

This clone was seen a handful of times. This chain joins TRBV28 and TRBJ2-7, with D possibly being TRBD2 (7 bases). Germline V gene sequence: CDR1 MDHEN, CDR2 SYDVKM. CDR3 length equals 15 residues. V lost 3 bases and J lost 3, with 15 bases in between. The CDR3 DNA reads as TGTGCCAGCAGTTTGCGGGGGACACCTAACTACGAGCAGTACTTC. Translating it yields CASSLRGTPNYEQYF.

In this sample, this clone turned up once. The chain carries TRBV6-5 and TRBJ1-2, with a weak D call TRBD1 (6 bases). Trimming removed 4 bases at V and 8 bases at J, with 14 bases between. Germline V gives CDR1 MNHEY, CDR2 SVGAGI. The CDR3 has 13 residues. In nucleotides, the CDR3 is TGTGCCAGCAGTTGGGGGGGGGCGATCGGCTACACCTTC. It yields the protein CASSWGGAIGYTF.

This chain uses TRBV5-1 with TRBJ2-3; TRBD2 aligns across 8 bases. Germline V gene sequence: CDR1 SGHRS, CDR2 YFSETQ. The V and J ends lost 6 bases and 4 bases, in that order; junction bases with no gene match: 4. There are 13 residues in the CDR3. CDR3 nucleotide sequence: TGCGCCAGCACCTCGGGAGGGCCAGATACGCAGTATTTT. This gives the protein CASTSGGPDTQYF.

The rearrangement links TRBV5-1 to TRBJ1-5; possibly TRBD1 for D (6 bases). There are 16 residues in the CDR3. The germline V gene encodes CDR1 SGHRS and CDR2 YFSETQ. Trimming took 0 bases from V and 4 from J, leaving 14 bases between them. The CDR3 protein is CASSLEGGRSNQPQHF. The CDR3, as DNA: TGCGCCAGCAGCTTGGAGGGGGGGCGGTCGAATCAGCCCCAGCATTTT.

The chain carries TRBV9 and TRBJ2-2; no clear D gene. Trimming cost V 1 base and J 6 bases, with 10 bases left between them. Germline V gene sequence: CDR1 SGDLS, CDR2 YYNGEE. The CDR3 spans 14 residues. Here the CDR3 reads CASSVKVQAGELFF. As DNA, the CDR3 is TGTGCCAGCAGCGTAAAGGTCCAGGCCGGGGAGCTGTTTTTT.

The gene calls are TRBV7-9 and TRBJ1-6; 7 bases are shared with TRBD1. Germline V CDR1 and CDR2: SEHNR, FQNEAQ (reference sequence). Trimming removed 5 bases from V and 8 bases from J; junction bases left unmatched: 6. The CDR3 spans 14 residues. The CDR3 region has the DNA TGTGCCAGCAGCATCAGACAGGGAGATTCACCCCTCCACTTT. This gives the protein CASSIRQGDSPLHF.